Listed here is a single T cell receptor (beta chain). V lost 2 bases and J 2 bases, leaving 10 bases between the germline ends. CDR3 length: 16 residues. Germline-derived CDR1 and CDR2 are SEHNR and FQNEAQ (reference sequence). The protocol was immunoSEQ multiplex PCR, while the TCRdb copy is restricted to in-frame clones and leaves out a portion. The sample includes about 130,000 clones, about 92% seen only once; the top ten take roughly 2.1%. This record comes from a study of control samples from healthy donors and cancer patients. The V gene is TRBV7-9, the J gene TRBJ2-6; D unresolved. This TCR came from a woman between 45 and 60 years old in good health. The sample consisted of blood. The CDR3 reads CASSLSHQAGANVLTF. The DNA for the CDR3 is TGTGCCAGCAGCTTATCCCATCAAGCTGGGGCCAACGTCCTGACTTTC.